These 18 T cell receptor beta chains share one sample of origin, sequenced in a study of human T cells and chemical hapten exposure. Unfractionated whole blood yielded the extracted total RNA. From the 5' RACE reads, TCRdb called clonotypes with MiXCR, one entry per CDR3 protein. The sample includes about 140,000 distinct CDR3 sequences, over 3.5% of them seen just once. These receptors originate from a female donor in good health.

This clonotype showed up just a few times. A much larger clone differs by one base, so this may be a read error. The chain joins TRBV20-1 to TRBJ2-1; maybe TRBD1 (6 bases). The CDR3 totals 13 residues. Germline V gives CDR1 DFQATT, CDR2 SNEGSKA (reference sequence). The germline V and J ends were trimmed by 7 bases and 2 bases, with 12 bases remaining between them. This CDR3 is CSVGQPAYNEQFF. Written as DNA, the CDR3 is TGCAGTGTTGGACAGCCCGCCTACAATGAGCAGTTCTTC.

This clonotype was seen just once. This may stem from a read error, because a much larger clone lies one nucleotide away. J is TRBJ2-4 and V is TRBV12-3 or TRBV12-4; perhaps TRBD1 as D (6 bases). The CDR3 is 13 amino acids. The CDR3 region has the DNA TGTGCCAACAGTCCCACAGGGACGTACATTCAGTACTTC. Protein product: CANSPTGTYIQYF.

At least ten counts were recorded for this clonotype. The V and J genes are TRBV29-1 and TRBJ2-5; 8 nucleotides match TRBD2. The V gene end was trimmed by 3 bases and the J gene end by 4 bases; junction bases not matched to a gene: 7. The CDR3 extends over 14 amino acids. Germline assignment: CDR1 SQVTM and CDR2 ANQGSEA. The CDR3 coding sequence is TGCAGCGTTGAGGGCGGGGGGAGAGGAGAGACCCAGTACTTC. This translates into CSVEGGGRGETQYF.

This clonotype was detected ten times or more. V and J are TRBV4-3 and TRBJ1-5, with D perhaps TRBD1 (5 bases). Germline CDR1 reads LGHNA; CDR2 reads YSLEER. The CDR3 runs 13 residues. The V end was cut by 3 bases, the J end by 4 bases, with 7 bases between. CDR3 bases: TGCGCCAGCAGCCACGGGGGAAATCAGCCCCAGCATTTT. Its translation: CASSHGGNQPQHF.

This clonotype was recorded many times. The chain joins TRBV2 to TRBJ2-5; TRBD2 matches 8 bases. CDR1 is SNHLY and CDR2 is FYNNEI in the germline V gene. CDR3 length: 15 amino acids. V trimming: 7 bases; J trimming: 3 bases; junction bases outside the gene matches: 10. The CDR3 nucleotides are TGTGCCAGCACGGCGCAGGGACTAGATAAAGAGACCCAGTACTTC. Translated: CASTAQGLDKETQYF.

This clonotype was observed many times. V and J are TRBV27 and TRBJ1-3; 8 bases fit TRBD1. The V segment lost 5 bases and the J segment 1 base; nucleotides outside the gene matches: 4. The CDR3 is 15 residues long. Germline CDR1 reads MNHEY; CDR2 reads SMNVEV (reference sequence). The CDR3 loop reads CASSRQGASGNTIYF. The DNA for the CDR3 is TGTGCCAGCAGTCGTCAGGGGGCGTCTGGAAACACCATATATTTT.

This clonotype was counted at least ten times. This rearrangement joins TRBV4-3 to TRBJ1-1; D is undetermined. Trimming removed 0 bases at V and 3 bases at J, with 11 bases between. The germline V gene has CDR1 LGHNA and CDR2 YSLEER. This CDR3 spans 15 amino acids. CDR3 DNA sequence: TGCGCCAGCAGCCAAGAAAGTTGGAGGTACACTGAAGCTTTCTTT. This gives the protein CASSQESWRYTEAFF.

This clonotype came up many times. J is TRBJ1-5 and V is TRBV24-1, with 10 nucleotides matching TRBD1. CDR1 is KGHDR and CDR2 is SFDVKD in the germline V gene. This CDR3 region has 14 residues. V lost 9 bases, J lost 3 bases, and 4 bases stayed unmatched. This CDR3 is CATGQGGPNQPQHF. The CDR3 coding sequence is TGTGCCACCGGACAGGGGGGTCCCAATCAGCCCCAGCATTTT.

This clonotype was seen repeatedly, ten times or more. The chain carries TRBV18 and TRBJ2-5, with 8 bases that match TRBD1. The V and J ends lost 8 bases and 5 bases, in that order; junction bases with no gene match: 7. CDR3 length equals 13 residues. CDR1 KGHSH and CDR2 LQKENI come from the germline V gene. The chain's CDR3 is CASGRTGQETQYF. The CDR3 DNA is TGTGCCAGCGGACGGACAGGGCAGGAGACCCAGTACTTC. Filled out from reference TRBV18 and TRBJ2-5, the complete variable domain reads NAGVMQNPRHLVRRRGQEARLRCSPMKGHSHVYWYRQLPEEGLKFMVYLQKENIIDESGMPKERFSAEFPKEGPSILRIQQVVRGDSAAYFCASGRTGQETQYFGPGTRLLVL.

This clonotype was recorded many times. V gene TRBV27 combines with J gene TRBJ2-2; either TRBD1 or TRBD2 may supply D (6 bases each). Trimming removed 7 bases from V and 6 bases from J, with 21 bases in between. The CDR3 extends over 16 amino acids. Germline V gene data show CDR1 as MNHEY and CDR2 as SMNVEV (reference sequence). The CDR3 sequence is CASNGRPGGPPGELFF. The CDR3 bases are TGTGCCAGCAATGGTCGCCCTGGGGGGCCCCCCGGGGAGCTGTTTTTT.

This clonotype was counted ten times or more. The CDR3 DNA follows: TGTGCCAGCAGTTTGGGGACTAACACAGATACGCAGTATTTT. The encoded protein is CASSLGTNTDTQYF. The chain carries TRBV12-3 or TRBV12-4 and TRBJ2-3, with 7 bases that match TRBD2. V was clipped by 3 bases and J by 2 bases; unmatched bases: 2. The CDR3 runs to 14 residues.

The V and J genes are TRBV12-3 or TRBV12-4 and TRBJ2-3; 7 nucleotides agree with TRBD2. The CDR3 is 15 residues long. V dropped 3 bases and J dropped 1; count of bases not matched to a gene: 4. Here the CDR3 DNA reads TGTGCCAGCAGTTTCCTTGCGGGGGGCACAGATACGCAGTATTTT. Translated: CASSFLAGGTDTQYF.

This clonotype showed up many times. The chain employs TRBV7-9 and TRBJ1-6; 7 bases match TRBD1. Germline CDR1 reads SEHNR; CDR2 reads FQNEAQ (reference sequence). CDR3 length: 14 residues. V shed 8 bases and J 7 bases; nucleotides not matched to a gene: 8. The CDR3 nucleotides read TGTGCCAGCCGACAGGGTAACTTCAATTCACCCCTCCACTTT. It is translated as CASRQGNFNSPLHF.

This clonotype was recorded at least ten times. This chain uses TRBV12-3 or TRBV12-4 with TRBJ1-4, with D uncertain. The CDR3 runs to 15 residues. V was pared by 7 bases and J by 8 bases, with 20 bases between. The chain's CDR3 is CASTRTDDLGEKLFF. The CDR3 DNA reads TGTGCCAGCACCAGGACCGATGACCTGGGGGAAAAACTGTTTTTT.

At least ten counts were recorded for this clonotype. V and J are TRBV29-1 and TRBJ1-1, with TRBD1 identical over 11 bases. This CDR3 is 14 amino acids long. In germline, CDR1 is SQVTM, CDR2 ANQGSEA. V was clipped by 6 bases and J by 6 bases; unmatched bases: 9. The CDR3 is CSVRTGGEGSEAFF. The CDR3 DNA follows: TGCAGCGTCCGGACAGGGGGCGAGGGTTCTGAAGCTTTCTTT.

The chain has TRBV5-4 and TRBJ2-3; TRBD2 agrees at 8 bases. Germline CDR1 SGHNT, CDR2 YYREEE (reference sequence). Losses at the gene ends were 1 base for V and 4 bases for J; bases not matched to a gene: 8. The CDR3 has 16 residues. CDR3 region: CASSLYSGGRADTQYF. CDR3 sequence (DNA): TGTGCCAGCAGCTTGTACTCGGGGGGGCGCGCAGATACGCAGTATTTT. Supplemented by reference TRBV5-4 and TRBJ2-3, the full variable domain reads ETGVTQSPTHLIKTRGQQVTLRCSSQSGHNTVSWYQQALGQGPQFIFQYYREEENGRGNFPPRFSGLQFPNYSSELNVNALELDDSALYLCASSLYSGGRADTQYFGPGTRLTVL.

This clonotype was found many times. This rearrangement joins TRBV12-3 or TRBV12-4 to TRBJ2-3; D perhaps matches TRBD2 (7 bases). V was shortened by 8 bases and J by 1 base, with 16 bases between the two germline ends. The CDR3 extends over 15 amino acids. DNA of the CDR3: TGTGCCAGCTCCCCGAGGGGGGGAGGCACAGATACGCAGTATTTT. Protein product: CASSPRGGGTDTQYF.

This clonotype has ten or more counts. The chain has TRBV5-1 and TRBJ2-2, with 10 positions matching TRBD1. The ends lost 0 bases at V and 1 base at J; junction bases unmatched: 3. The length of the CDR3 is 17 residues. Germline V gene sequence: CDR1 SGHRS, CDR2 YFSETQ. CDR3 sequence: CASSLARDRGNTGELFF. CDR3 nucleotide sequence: TGCGCCAGCAGCTTGGCCAGGGACAGGGGGAACACCGGGGAGCTGTTTTTT.